This T cell receptor (beta chain) is drawn from a study of TIL therapy for anti-PD-1-resistant metastatic lung cancer. Study-level background: Tumors were harvested before any PD-1/PD-L1 blockade.

Indicated time point: pre-treatment sample, taken before nivolumab and TIL therapy. Findings of the study overall: After infusion, TIL clonotypes partly replaced peripheral T cells and declined over months.

A word on this clone: What it binds is not known.

Sequencing used immunoSEQ v3. Some clones are missing from TCRdb's copy, which holds only in-frame ones; the method was immunoSEQ multiplex PCR. The sample lists approximately 10,000 clones, 80% occurring once. CDR3 length equals 13 residues. Germline V gives CDR1 MNHEY, CDR2 SMNVEV (reference sequence). Trimming left V 1 base short and J 9 bases short, with 9 bases between. This sequence originates from a person aged 25 to 80 with non-small cell lung cancer. The chain employs TRBV27 and TRBJ2-2, with a tentative D call TRBD1 (5 bases). The sample here was blood, taken at baseline. The CDR3 nucleotides are TGTGCCAGCAGTTTATGGGGCGGCAGGGAGCTGTTTTTT. Amino acid sequence: CASSLWGGRELFF.